The source of this TCR beta chain is a study of CD8 T cells in ankylosing spondylitis. TCRdb analysed the 5' RACE reads with MiXCR anew, one entry per CDR3 protein. The sample carries about 160,000 distinct CDR3 sequences, about 16% recorded once. There are many counts of this clonotype. Its antigen is undetermined. This CDR3 contains 12 residues. V dropped 6 bases and J dropped 2; count of bases not matched to a gene: 1. Broader study findings: What appeared characteristic of ankylosing spondylitis blood was a TCR beta motif of about eight highly homologous variants.

V and J are TRBV12-3 or TRBV12-4 and TRBJ2-7; 7 bases agree with TRBD1. The origin of this receptor is a male donor with ankylosing spondylitis or in good health (not recorded which). What was sequenced was blood, either unsorted or a sorted T cell fraction (not recorded which). This CDR3 is CASRGQPYEQYF. DNA of the CDR3: TGTGCCAGCAGGGGACAGCCCTACGAGCAGTACTTC.